Shown below are 3 T cell receptor beta chains from a single sample sequenced in a study of shared clonotypes between healthy human individuals. TCRdb's table, derived via immunoSEQ multiplex PCR, lists solely in-frame clones and lacks some. The sample has around 530,000 clones, roughly four fifths seen once. The specimen was PBMCs. The receptors derive from a woman in her forties in good health. Some clones in this sample may be carry-over from other donors' samples.

This clone was recorded a few times. The CDR3 bases are TGCGCCAGCAGTCACCTACGACGGGAGACCCAGTACTTC. The encoded protein is CASSHLRRETQYF. This sequence joins TRBV23-1 and TRBJ2-5; D is ambiguous. TRBV23-1 is an ORF, and what it does is uncertain. The CDR3 consists of 13 residues. V lost 3 bases and J 5 bases, leaving 10 bases between the germline ends.

This sequence joins TRBV6-5 and TRBJ2-1; a possible D gene is TRBD2 (6 bases). V was pared by 6 bases and J by 7 bases, with 10 bases between. Germline CDR1 is MNHEY and CDR2 is SVGAGI. The CDR3 is 12 residues long. Here the CDR3 reads CASSFGGNEQFF. The CDR3 coding sequence is TGTGCCAGCAGCTTTGGGGGGAATGAGCAGTTCTTC.

This clone was counted a few times. V gene TRBV19 combines with J gene TRBJ2-1; 7 bases line up with TRBD1. CDR3 length: 16 amino acids. V shed 5 bases, J shed 5 bases, and the junction held 12 bases outside the gene matches. From germline, CDR1 is LNHDA and CDR2 SQIVND (reference sequence). The CDR3 loop is CASSSRHRGLDNEQFF. CDR3 bases: TGTGCCAGTAGTTCGCGGCACAGGGGTTTGGACAATGAGCAGTTCTTC. Together with reference TRBV19 and TRBJ2-1, the CDR3 gives the full variable domain: DGGITQSPKYLFRKEGQNVTLSCEQNLNHDAMYWYRQDPGQGLRLIYYSQIVNDFQKGDIAEGYSVSREKKESFPLTVTSAQKNPTAFYLCASSSRHRGLDNEQFFGPGTRLTVL.